Listed below are T cell receptor beta chains from one sample, sequenced in a study of cytomegalovirus exposure and HLA in healthy donors. Data came from immunoSEQ multiplex PCR; TCRdb stores just in-frame clones and leaves some out. There are some 200,000 clones in the sample; around 80% occur only once, and around 1.7% lies in the top ten. Material for sequencing was PBMCs. The receptors shown here come from a man aged 50 or older in good health and CMV-seronegative. CDR3s include the opening cysteine and the closing phenylalanine or tryptophan. A D gene is named only where the DNA matches it firmly. The size of a clone is reported for some rows only, either as once, few or many, or as a class for expanded clones.

cdr3_length	v_call	j_call	d_call	clone_size	cdr3_aa	cdr3_nt
16	TRBV29-1	TRBJ2-7	TRBD2	.	CSVEVLAGGVPYEQYF	TGCAGCGTTGAGGTACTAGCGGGAGGAGTCCCCTACGAGCAGTACTTC
13	TRBV27	TRBJ1-2	TRBD1	.	CASSDRGLYGYTF	TGTGCCAGCAGCGACAGGGGCCTCTATGGCTACACCTTC
15	TRBV23-1	TRBJ1-5	.	.	CASSQSPENHQPQHF	TGCGCCAGCAGTCAATCGCCGGAGAACCATCAGCCCCAGCATTTT
13	TRBV18	TRBJ2-7	TRBD1	.	CASSLNRGYEQYF	TGTGCCAGCTCATTAAACAGGGGCTACGAGCAGTACTTC
14	TRBV7-6	TRBJ2-7	TRBD1	.	CASSRQGGGYEQYF	TGTGCCAGCAGCAGACAGGGGGGTGGCTACGAGCAGTACTTC
12	TRBV29-1	TRBJ2-7	.	.	CSVMQGSNEQYF	TGCAGCGTCATGCAGGGTTCCAACGAGCAGTACTTC
15	TRBV7-9	TRBJ2-7	.	.	CASSLVATETYEQYF	TGTGCCAGCAGCTTAGTTGCGACGGAGACCTACGAGCAGTACTTC
14	TRBV28	TRBJ1-2	TRBD1	.	CASSLSRQGYGYTF	TGTGCCAGCAGTTTATCGCGACAGGGATATGGCTACACCTTC
13	TRBV18	TRBJ1-2	TRBD1	.	CASSRDSPYGYTF	TGTGCCAGCTCAAGGGACAGCCCCTATGGCTACACCTTC
12	TRBV7-9	TRBJ2-1	.	few	CASSDRYNEQFF	TGTGCCAGCAGCGACAGATACAATGAGCAGTTCTTC
14	TRBV4-2	TRBJ2-2	TRBD1	.	CASSPGQGTGELFF	TGTGCCAGCAGCCCGGGACAGGGGACCGGGGAGCTGTTTTTT
17	TRBV4-1	TRBJ2-7	TRBD2	.	CASSQDQSGGPMDEQYF	TGCGCCAGCAGCCAAGATCAGTCGGGAGGGCCTATGGACGAGCAGTACTTC
15	TRBV6-6	TRBJ2-2	.	.	CASSYELSIRGELFF	TGTGCCAGCAGTTACGAACTGTCGATCCGCGGGGAGCTGTTTTTT
14	TRBV6-1	TRBJ1-2	TRBD1	.	CASRPGQLNYGYTF	TGTGCCAGCAGACCGGGACAGCTTAACTATGGCTACACCTTC
14	TRBV27	TRBJ1-1	.	.	CASSLSAGNTEAFF	TGTGCCAGCAGTTTATCGGCGGGGAACACTGAAGCTTTCTTT
18	TRBV5-6	TRBJ1-4	.	.	CASSPSPRDNPTNEKLFF	TGTGCCAGCAGCCCATCCCCCCGGGACAACCCAACTAATGAAAAACTGTTTTTT
12	TRBV2	TRBJ1-2	.	.	CASSEPPEGYTF	TGTGCCAGCAGTGAACCTCCGGAGGGCTACACCTTC
15	TRBV4-1	TRBJ2-1	TRBD2	once	CASSLLAGINNEQFF	TGCGCCAGCAGCCTGCTAGCGGGCATCAACAATGAGCAGTTCTTC
16	TRBV5-1	TRBJ2-3	.	.	CASSSSRGGGTDTQYF	TGCGCCAGCAGCTCCTCTAGGGGGGGTGGCACAGATACGCAGTATTTT
16	TRBV7-8	TRBJ2-3	TRBD2	.	CANSLAPALAADTQYF	TGTGCCAACAGCTTAGCCCCCGCCCTAGCGGCGGATACGCAGTATTTT
13	TRBV2	TRBJ1-5	.	.	CASSDRENQPQHF	TGTGCCAGCAGTGACAGGGAAAATCAGCCCCAGCATTTT
17	TRBV6-1	TRBJ1-5	TRBD1	.	CASSGQGAFGSGQPQHF	TGTGCCAGCAGTGGACAGGGGGCATTTGGGAGTGGTCAGCCCCAGCATTTT
16	TRBV5-1	TRBJ1-5	.	.	CASSLGPGYSNQPQHF	TGCGCCAGCAGCTTAGGACCGGGGTATAGCAATCAGCCCCAGCATTTT
14	TRBV4-2	TRBJ2-7	TRBD2	.	CASSRAGGSHEQYF	TGTGCCAGCAGCCGAGCGGGAGGGTCTCACGAGCAGTACTTC
15	TRBV7-3	TRBJ2-3	TRBD2	.	CASSSGLGYTDTQYF	TGTGCCAGCAGCTCGGGACTAGGGTACACAGATACGCAGTATTTT
14	TRBV5-5	TRBJ1-1	.	once	CASSPLPRSTEAFF	TGTGCCAGCAGCCCCCTGCCGAGGAGTACTGAAGCTTTCTTT
15	TRBV9	TRBJ1-6	TRBD1	.	CASSPRDRDNSPLHF	TGTGCCAGCAGCCCCCGGGACAGAGATAATTCACCCCTCCACTTT
15	TRBV7-8	TRBJ2-1	TRBD2	.	CASSLTSGKGVEQFF	TGTGCCAGCAGCTTGACTAGCGGGAAGGGGGTTGAGCAGTTCTTC